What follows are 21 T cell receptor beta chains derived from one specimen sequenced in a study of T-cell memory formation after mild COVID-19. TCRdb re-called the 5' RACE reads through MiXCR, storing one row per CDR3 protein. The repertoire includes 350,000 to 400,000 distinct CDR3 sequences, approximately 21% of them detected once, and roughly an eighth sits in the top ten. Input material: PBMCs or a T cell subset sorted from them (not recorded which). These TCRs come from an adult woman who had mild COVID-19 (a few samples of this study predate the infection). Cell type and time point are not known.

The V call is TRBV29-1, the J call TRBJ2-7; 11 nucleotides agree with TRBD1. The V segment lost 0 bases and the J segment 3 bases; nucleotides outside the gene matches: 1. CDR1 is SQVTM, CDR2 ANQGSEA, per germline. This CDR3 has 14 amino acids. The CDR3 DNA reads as TGCAGCGTTGAAGAAGGGACAGGGGGCTACGAGCAGTACTTC. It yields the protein CSVEEGTGGYEQYF.

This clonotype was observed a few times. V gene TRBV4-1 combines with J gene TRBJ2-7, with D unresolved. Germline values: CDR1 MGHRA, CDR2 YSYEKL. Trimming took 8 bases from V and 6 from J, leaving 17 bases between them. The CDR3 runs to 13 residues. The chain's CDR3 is CASRSWVLGEQYF. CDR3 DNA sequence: TGCGCCAGCCGATCGTGGGTCCTCGGCGAGCAGTACTTC.

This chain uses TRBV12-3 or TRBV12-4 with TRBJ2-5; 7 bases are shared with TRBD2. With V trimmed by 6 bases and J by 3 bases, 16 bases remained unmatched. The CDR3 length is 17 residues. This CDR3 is CASSSGGAGQFEETQYF. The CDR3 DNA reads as TGTGCCAGCAGCTCGGGGGGAGCAGGCCAATTCGAAGAGACCCAGTACTTC.

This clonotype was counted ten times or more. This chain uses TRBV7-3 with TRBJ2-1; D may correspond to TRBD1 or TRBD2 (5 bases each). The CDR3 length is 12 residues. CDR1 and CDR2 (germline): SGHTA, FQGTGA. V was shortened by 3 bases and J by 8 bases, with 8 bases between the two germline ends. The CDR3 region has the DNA TGTGCCAGCAGCTTCGAGGGGTATGAGCAGTTCTTC. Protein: CASSFEGYEQFF. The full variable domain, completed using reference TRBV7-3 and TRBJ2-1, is GAGVSQTPSNKVTEKGKYVELRCDPISGHTALYWYRQSLGQGPEFLIYFQGTGAADDSGLPNDRFFAVRPEGSVSTLKIQRTERGDSAVYLCASSFEGYEQFFGPGTRLTVL.

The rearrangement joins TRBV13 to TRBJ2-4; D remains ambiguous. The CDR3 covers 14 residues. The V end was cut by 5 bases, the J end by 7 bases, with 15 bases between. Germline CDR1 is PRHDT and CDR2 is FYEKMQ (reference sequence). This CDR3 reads CASSEESFWNIQYF. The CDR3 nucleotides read TGTGCCAGCAGCGAAGAGTCCTTCTGGAACATTCAGTACTTC.

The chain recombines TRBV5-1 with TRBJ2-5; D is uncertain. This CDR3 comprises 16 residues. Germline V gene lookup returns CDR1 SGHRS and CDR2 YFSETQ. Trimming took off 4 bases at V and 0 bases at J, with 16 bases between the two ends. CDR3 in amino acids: CASSLNFGMYQETQYF. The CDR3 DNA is TGCGCCAGCAGCCTGAATTTTGGCATGTACCAAGAGACCCAGTACTTC.

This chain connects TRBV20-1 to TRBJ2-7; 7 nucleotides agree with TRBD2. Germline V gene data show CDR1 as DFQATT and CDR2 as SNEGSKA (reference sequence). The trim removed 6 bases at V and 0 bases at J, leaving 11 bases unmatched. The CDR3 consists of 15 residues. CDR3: CSATLGLTSSYEQYF. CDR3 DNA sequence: TGCAGTGCCACCCTGGGACTAACGAGCTCCTACGAGCAGTACTTC.

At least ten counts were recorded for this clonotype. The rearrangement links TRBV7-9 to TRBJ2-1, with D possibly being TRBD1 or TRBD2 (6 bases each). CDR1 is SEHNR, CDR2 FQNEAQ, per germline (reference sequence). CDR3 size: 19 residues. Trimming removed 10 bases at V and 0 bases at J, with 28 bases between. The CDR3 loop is CATPDRGSVGGSSYNEQFF. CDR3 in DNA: TGTGCCACGCCCGATAGGGGGTCCGTCGGGGGCAGCTCCTACAATGAGCAGTTCTTC.

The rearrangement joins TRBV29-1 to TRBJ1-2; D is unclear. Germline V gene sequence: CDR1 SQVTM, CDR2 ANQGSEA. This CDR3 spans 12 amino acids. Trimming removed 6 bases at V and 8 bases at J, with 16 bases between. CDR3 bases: TGCAGCGTCGAGAGGCAGGCCCTAGGCTACACCTTC. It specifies CSVERQALGYTF.

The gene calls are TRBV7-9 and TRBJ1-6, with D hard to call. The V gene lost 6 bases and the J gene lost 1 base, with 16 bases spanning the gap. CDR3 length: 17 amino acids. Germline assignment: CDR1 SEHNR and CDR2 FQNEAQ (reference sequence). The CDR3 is CASSSDRKTSYNSPLHF. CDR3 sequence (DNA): TGTGCCAGCAGTTCGGACCGAAAGACGTCCTATAATTCACCCCTCCACTTT.

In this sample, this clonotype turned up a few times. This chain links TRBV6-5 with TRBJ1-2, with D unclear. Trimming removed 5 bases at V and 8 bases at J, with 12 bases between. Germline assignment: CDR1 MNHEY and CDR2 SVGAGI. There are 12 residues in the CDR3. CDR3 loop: CASSQPPWGYTF. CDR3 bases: TGTGCCAGCAGTCAACCCCCCTGGGGCTACACCTTC.

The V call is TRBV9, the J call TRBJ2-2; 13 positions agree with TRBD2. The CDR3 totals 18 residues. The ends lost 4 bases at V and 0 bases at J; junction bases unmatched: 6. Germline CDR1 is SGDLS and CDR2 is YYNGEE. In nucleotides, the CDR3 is TGTGCCAGCAGCCACAGACTAGCGGGAGGTCCGAACACCGGGGAGCTGTTTTTT. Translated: CASSHRLAGGPNTGELFF. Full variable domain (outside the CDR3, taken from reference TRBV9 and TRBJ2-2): DSGVTQTPKHLITATGQRVTLRCSPRSGDLSVYWYQQSLDQGLQFLIQYYNGEERAKGNILERFSAQQFPDLHSELNLSSLELGDSALYFCASSHRLAGGPNTGELFFGEGSRLTVL.

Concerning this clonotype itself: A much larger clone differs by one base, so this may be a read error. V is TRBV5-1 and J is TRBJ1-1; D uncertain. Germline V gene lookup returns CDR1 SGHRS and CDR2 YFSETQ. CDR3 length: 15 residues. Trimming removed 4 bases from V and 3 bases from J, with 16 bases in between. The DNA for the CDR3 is TGCGCCAGCAGCATACAGACATGGTCGGACACTGAAGCTTTCTTT. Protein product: CASSIQTWSDTEAFF. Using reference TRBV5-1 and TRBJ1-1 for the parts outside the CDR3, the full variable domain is KAGVTQTPRYLIKTRGQQVTLSCSPISGHRSVSWYQQTPGQGLQFLFEYFSETQRNKGNFPGRFSGRQFSNSRSEMNVSTLELGDSALYLCASSIQTWSDTEAFFGQGTRLTVV.

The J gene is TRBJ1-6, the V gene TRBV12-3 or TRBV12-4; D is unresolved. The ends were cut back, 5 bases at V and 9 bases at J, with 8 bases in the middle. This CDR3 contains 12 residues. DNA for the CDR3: TGTGCCAGCAGTGCTCCCATTTCACCCCTCCACTTT. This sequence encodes CASSAPISPLHF.

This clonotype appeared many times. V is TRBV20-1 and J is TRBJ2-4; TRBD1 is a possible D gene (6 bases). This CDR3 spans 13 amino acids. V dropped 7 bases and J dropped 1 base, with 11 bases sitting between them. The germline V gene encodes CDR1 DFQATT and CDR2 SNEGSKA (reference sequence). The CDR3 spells CSVGQGAKNIQYF. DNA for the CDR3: TGCAGTGTGGGGCAGGGGGCCAAAAACATTCAGTACTTC.

CDR3 coding DNA: TGTGCCAGCAGCCCGTTGGGAGGCACCTATGGCTACACCTTC. Protein product: CASSPLGGTYGYTF. The genes are TRBV14 and TRBJ1-2; D gene ambiguous. V lost 4 bases and J lost 4, with 13 bases in between. There are 14 residues in the CDR3. Germline lookup yields CDR1 SGHDN and CDR2 FVKESK.

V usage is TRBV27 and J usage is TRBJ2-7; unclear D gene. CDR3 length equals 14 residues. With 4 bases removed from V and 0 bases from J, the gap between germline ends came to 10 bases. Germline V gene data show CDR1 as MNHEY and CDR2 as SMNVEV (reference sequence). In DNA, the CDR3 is TGTGCCAGCAGTTGGGGAAAAAGCTCCTACGAGCAGTACTTC. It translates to CASSWGKSSYEQYF.

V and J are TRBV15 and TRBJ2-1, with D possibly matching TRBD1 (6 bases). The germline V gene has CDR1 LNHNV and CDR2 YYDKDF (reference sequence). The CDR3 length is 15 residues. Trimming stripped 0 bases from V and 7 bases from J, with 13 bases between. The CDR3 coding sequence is TGTGCCACCAGCAGAGACAGGGGAAGGTGGAATGAGCAGTTCTTC. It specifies CATSRDRGRWNEQFF.

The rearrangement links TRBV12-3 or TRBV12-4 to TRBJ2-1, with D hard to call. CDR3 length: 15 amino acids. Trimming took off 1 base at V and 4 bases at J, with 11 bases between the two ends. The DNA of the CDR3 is TGTGCCAGCAGTTTAGTCTCTGGCAGATACAATGAGCAGTTCTTC. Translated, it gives CASSLVSGRYNEQFF.

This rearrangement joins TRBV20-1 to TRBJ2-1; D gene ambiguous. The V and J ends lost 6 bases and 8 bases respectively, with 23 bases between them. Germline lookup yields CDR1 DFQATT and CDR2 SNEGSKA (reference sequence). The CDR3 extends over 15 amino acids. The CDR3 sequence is CSARRGPYLSDEQFF. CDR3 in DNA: TGCAGTGCCCGCCGAGGACCCTATCTCTCGGATGAGCAGTTCTTC.

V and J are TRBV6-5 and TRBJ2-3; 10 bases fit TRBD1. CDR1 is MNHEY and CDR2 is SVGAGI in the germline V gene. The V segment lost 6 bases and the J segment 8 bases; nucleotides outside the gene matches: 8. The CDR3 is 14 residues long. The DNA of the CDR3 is TGTGCCAGCAGCCCGGGACAGGGGTTCGGTACGCAGTATTTT. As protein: CASSPGQGFGTQYF.